This T cell receptor (beta chain) originates from a study of T cells in Graves' hyperthyroidism and ophthalmopathy. General observations from the study: Most expanded thyroid clonotypes above 0.001 also appeared in blood. Before onset, by a median of about seven months, the model predicted ophthalmopathy.

Regions amplified from RNA transcripts were the TCR beta CDR3 regions. Carried out on the TCR CDR3, a first-round RT-PCR used the HTBI primer set. MiXCR, run by TCRdb on the multiplex PCR reads, gives a single entry per CDR3 protein. The sample lists over 450,000 distinct CDR3 sequences; 15% to 20% were seen once. Under 3 months was the duration of disease in ophthalmopathy patients, who also had a Clinical Activity Score of at least 3 and a NOSPECS grade of at least 4. A patient was excluded if there was uncontrolled infection, other autoimmune disease, pregnancy or lactation. This clonotype came up a few times. Its antigen is currently unknown. CDR1 SEHNR and CDR2 FQNEAQ come from the germline V gene (reference sequence). The CDR3 has 17 residues. V lost 2 bases to trimming and J lost 8 bases, with 22 bases between them.

Sequencing was done on a sample of blood. The origin of this receptor is a woman aged 18-29 years with Graves' ophthalmopathy. The chain joins TRBV7-9 to TRBJ2-1, with TRBD2 as a possible D gene (5 bases). CDR3 sequence reads: CASSLFGPGIGYDEQFF. The CDR3 DNA sequence: TGTGCCAGCAGCTTATTCGGTCCGGGGATTGGGTACGATGAGCAGTTCTTC.